The rows below give T cell receptor beta chains drawn from one sample of a study of vaccination and CD4 T cells after COVID-19. TCRdb redid the calling of the PCR reads with MiXCR, one entry per CDR3 protein. The data contain 4,000 to 5,000 distinct CDR3 sequences, around 60% of them singletons. What these receptors recognize is not known. Sequenced material: CD4+ T cells from blood, cultured in vitro. The source is a human donor in good health. CDR3s leave out the opening cysteine and the closing phenylalanine or tryptophan.

TRBV25-1,TRBJ1-2,ASSAQGANYGYT
TRBV5-1,TRBJ1-1,ASSFEIGEAF
TRBV6-1,TRBJ1-1,ASSTTGDQNTEAF
TRBV7-2,TRBJ2-5,ASSWSGAKTQY
TRBV7-2,TRBJ1-5,ASSYRGQQPQH
TRBV6-1,TRBJ1-1,ASSPRPLQLAF
TRBV19,TRBJ1-2,ASSRTVGYPYGYT
TRBV7-2,TRBJ1-2,AIRDRDAYGYT
TRBV11-2,TRBJ2-3,ASSLAGLVGVVDTQY
TRBV6-5,TRBJ2-1,ASSYSGTSGRNEQF
TRBV19,TRBJ1-5,ASSISGRQPQH
TRBV30,TRBJ1-2,AWSDQISYT
TRBV6-2/TRBV6-3,TRBJ2-5,ASSYSRQGGRETQY
TRBV7-8,TRBJ1-1,ASSSLDRAGEAF